This T cell receptor (beta chain) was obtained from a study of regulatory T cells in long-lasting Graves disease. Study observations and caveats: Relative to newly diagnosed Graves' patients, persistent ones had lower TCR diversity. Only a small sample size was used, which may have cut accuracy.

Building the TCR beta libraries relied on iRepertoire HTBI primers, and CDR3 regions underwent Arm-PCR. Via MiXCR, TCRdb re-called the multiplex PCR reads, giving one row per CDR3 protein. The sample includes some 370,000 distinct CDR3 sequences, about a fifth of them seen just once. Germline CDR1 SGHVS, CDR2 FNYEAQ. The CDR3 covers 16 residues. Concerning this clonotype: Its antigen is not identified. One end of the junction varies from germline; a read error may be responsible.

Time point in this sample: persistent/refractory GD, antithyroid drugs over 5 years with positive TRAb. The TCR library was made from RNA extracted from PBMCs. The starting material was peripheral blood mononuclear cells (PBMCs), obtained when the disease was refractory, from a patient treated with antithyroid drugs. The gene calls are TRBV7-6 and TRBJ1-4; D gene uncertain. The origin of this receptor is a female donor with Graves disease. The CDR3 sequence is CAGSLNSRIEGEKLFF. CDR3 in DNA: TGTGCCGGCAGCTTAAACAGTAGGATAGAGGGTGAAAAACTGTTTTTT.